Listed here is a single T cell receptor beta chain. The sample holds many counts of this clonotype. Its antigen specificity is not known. No much larger clone is present one base from it, and per-base qualities are unavailable. The source of the sample is a study of low-dose radiotherapy and immunotherapy resistance in tumors (dated 2022 in TCRdb). For the wider study: In Cohort 1, 0.5 Gy per fraction was delivered every 2 weeks, and a total PTV dose of 6.5 Gy was prescribed. In Cohort 2, 1 Gy per fraction was delivered every two weeks, for a total of 13 Gy over 26 weeks. Patients were given nivolumab as a 240 mg flat dose every two weeks and ipilimumab at 1 mg/kg every six weeks, with both drugs delivered intravenously. Every two weeks, patients got intravenous cyclophosphamide at 200 mg/m2, given one day ahead of each radiation and immunotherapy administration. Aspirin 300 mg was taken orally once daily by patients for four cycles, starting on cycle 1 day 1. The trial did not randomize participants into treatment groups. The translational analysis covered eight patients: three from the first dose cohort and the first five from the second dose cohort.

Interpreted using the paper, the time point label stands for: before trial treatment. The donors came from RACIN, which was a single-arm phase I dose-escalation trial that paired nivolumab and ipilimumab with aspirin, low-dose cyclophosphamide and low-dose radiotherapy. Eligible patients had advanced, TIL-negative solid tumors. The cysteine opens and the phenylalanine closes a CDR3 of 14 amino acids. Only the CDR3 part of the read is kept: 42 bases, read in frame from the first base. Relative to germline, V is 3 bases shorter and J is 2 bases shorter, with 8 bases between their ends. The germline V gene encodes CDR1 MNHEY and CDR2 SMNVEV (reference sequence). First-strand cDNA was synthesized using Superscript III and a set of TRAV- and TRBV-specific primers, so that both TCRalpha and TCRbeta chains were covered. TCRs were amplified with Phusion for approximately 20 PCR cycles using a constant-region primer together with the adapter attached to the V primers. The MessageAmp II aRNA Amplification Kit was used to amplify the isolated mRNA, with in vitro transcription run for about 15 hours at 37 degrees C. The Dynabeads mRNA DIRECT Purification Kit was used to isolate the mRNA for TCR sequencing. Indexed Illumina adapters were added in a second approximately 26-cycle Phusion PCR, and the resulting products were purified with AMPure XP beads. Deep sequencing of TCRalpha and TCRbeta libraries was performed on an Illumina MiniSeq instrument. As for how the authors treated the data: Using custom Perl scripts, TCR sequences encoding the same protein were pooled, out-of-frame sequences were removed, and the abundance of each clonotype was computed. The analysis excluded TCR sequences that were supported by just one read. Shannon entropy, Gini index, clonality, richness, and the frequency of TCRs shared between repertoires were included as repertoire metrics. Clones were called with MiXCR by TCRdb after fastp trimmed the public reads at Q25, and only in-frame beta chains were retained. CDR3 protein duplicates are merged, each entry listing the most common genes and DNA. V and J calls and clone size were set by TCRdb, not the authors. The sample table contains tens of thousands of distinct CDR3 sequences; only one count was recorded for 9.4% of them. 0.95% to 1.3% of the sample rests with the top ten.

The input for sequencing was PBMCs, taken before treatment. The sequence was obtained from a male donor with prostate cancer. Recombination joined TRBV27 with TRBJ1-5; the D gene assignment is ambiguous. This receptor has the CDR3 CASSFRQGNQPQHF. The nucleotides read TGTGCCAGCAGTTTTCGTCAGGGCAATCAGCCCCAGCATTTT.